The 21 T cell receptor beta chains listed next were all sequenced from one sample in a study of CD8+ T cells in alopecia areata. Following extraction, RNA underwent reverse transcription to cDNA, which served as the sequencing template. Sequencing was performed with immunoSEQ multiplex PCR; in TCRdb, only in-frame clones are kept and a portion is missing. The data hold under 65,000 clones, with roughly 47% observed a single time. What was sequenced was NKG2D-low CD8+ T cells sorted from blood. Receptors were obtained from a human donor with alopecia areata.

V usage is TRBV7-9 and J usage is TRBJ2-7; D perhaps matches TRBD2 (6 bases). This CDR3 contains 16 residues. The ends were cut back, 4 bases at V and 1 base at J, with 17 bases in the middle. CDR1 SEHNR and CDR2 FQNEAQ come from the germline V gene (reference sequence). The CDR3 loop is CASSSPREGESYEQYF. DNA of the CDR3: TGTGCCAGCAGCTCGCCGCGGGAAGGAGAGTCCTACGAGCAGTACTTC.

This clone was detected only a few times. The chain combines TRBV19 with TRBJ1-5; a possible D gene is TRBD1 (5 bases). Trimming removed 4 bases at V and 3 bases at J, with 10 bases between. This CDR3 is built from 14 residues. The germline V gene has CDR1 LNHDA and CDR2 SQIVND (reference sequence). The CDR3: CASSKQGDNQPQHF. The CDR3 coding sequence is TGTGCCAGTAGTAAGCAGGGTGACAATCAGCCCCAGCATTTT.

The chain joins TRBV5-4 to TRBJ2-5; D remains unclear. V lost 2 bases and J lost 1, with 6 bases in between. Germline V lookup: CDR1 SGHNT, CDR2 YYREEE (reference sequence). The CDR3 contains 13 residues. DNA for the CDR3: TGTGCCAGCAGCTTACCTAGCCAAGAGACCCAGTACTTC. Translated: CASSLPSQETQYF. The variable domain in full, completed from reference TRBV5-4 and TRBJ2-5, reads ETGVTQSPTHLIKTRGQQVTLRCSSQSGHNTVSWYQQALGQGPQFIFQYYREEENGRGNFPPRFSGLQFPNYSSELNVNALELDDSALYLCASSLPSQETQYFGPGTRLLVL.

The chain combines TRBV4-1 with TRBJ2-7, with 7 bases lining up with TRBD2. The J segment lost 2 bases and the V segment lost 5 bases, leaving 3 bases of the junction unmatched. The germline CDR1 and CDR2 sequences are MGHRA and YSYEKL. The length of the CDR3 is 13 residues. CDR3 residues: CASSDGLAYEQYF. CDR3 nucleotides: TGCGCCAGCAGCGACGGACTAGCCTACGAGCAGTACTTC.

This clone has more than one count but fewer than ten. This chain connects TRBV4-1 to TRBJ2-3, with no clear D. Between the trimmed V and J ends, which lost 1 base and 4 bases, there was a span of 12 bases. The CDR3 consists of 15 residues. Germline CDR1 reads MGHRA; CDR2 reads YSYEKL. The CDR3, as DNA: TGCGCCAGCAGCCAAGGGGCTGTGAGTGCAGATACGCAGTATTTT. It yields the protein CASSQGAVSADTQYF.

This clone appeared a single time. This chain links TRBV15 with TRBJ2-1; a weak D match, TRBD1 (6 bases). CDR1 LNHNV and CDR2 YYDKDF come from the germline V gene (reference sequence). CDR3 length: 14 residues. V lost 1 base and J lost 5, with 9 bases in between. The CDR3 protein is CATSRGGPHNEQFF. The CDR3 DNA sequence: TGTGCCACCAGCAGAGGGGGGCCCCACAATGAGCAGTTCTTC.

This clone turned up a few times. The chain is built from TRBV19 and TRBJ2-7; tentative D call: TRBD2 (7 bases). Trimming stripped 6 bases from V and 2 bases from J, with 11 bases between. The V gene's germline CDR1 is LNHDA and CDR2 SQIVND (reference sequence). The CDR3 has 13 amino acids. The CDR3 loop is CASSPGGPYEQYF. The CDR3 region has the DNA TGTGCCAGTAGCCCGGGGGGCCCCTACGAGCAGTACTTC.

The chain has TRBV6-5 and TRBJ2-1; D uncertain. This CDR3 has 13 residues. The germline V gene encodes CDR1 MNHEY and CDR2 SVGAGI. V was shortened by 5 bases and J by 4 bases, with 9 bases between the two germline ends. In DNA, the CDR3 is TGTGCCAGCAGTCATCAGGAATACAATGAGCAGTTCTTC. The encoded protein is CASSHQEYNEQFF.

As DNA, the CDR3 is TGTGCCAGTAGTAACCCGGTCACTGAAGCTTTCTTT. Its translation: CASSNPVTEAFF. This chain joins TRBV19 and TRBJ1-1, with no clear D. V lost 4 bases to trimming and J lost 4 bases, with 7 bases between them. There are 12 residues in the CDR3. Per the germline V gene, CDR1 is LNHDA and CDR2 is SQIVND (reference sequence). Looking up the rest from reference TRBV19 and TRBJ1-1 gives the full variable domain: DGGITQSPKYLFRKEGQNVTLSCEQNLNHDAMYWYRQDPGQGLRLIYYSQIVNDFQKGDIAEGYSVSREKKESFPLTVTSAQKNPTAFYLCASSNPVTEAFFGQGTRLTVV.

This clone was seen a few times. J is TRBJ2-7 and V is TRBV7-9; D is ambiguous. Per the germline V gene, CDR1 is SEHNR and CDR2 is FQNEAQ (reference sequence). V lost 5 bases to trimming and J lost 1 base, with 18 bases between them. The CDR3 is 16 residues long. The CDR3 loop reads CASSPNPKGGSYEQYF. DNA for the CDR3: TGTGCCAGCAGCCCGAACCCCAAGGGTGGTTCCTACGAGCAGTACTTC.

V is TRBV7-9 and J is TRBJ2-7; no definite D call. The CDR3 is 14 residues long. With 1 base removed from V and 2 bases from J, the gap between germline ends came to 9 bases. Germline V lookup: CDR1 SEHNR, CDR2 FQNEAQ (reference sequence). CDR3 protein: CASSLGTQTYEQYF. The CDR3 DNA reads as TGTGCCAGCAGCTTAGGAACACAGACCTACGAGCAGTACTTC. Together with reference TRBV7-9 and TRBJ2-7, the CDR3 gives the full variable domain: DTGVSQNPRHKITKRGQNVTFRCDPISEHNRLYWYRQTLGQGPEFLTYFQNEAQLEKSRLLSDRFSAERPKGSFSTLEIQRTEQGDSAMYLCASSLGTQTYEQYFGPGTRLTVT.

The V call is TRBV7-2, the J call TRBJ2-3; the match to TRBD2 covers 8 bases. Germline loops: CDR1 SGHTA, CDR2 FQGNSA. This CDR3 is 12 amino acids long. Trimming at V came to 7 bases and at J to 5 bases, leaving 2 bases not matched to a gene. In DNA form, the CDR3 reads TGTGCCAGCATCAGCGGGAGAGATACGCAGTATTTT. Its protein is CASISGRDTQYF. The full variable domain, completed using reference TRBV7-2 and TRBJ2-3, is GAGVSQSPSNKVTEKGKDVELRCDPISGHTALYWYRQSLGQGLEFLIYFQGNSAPDKSGLPSDRFSAERTGGSVSTLTIQRTQQEDSAVYLCASISGRDTQYFGPGTRLTVL.

The chain couples TRBV18 to TRBJ2-6, with D perhaps given as TRBD1 or TRBD2 (5 bases each). Trimming took 6 bases from V and 0 from J, leaving 9 bases between them. Germline V gene lookup returns CDR1 KGHSH and CDR2 LQKENI. The CDR3 length is 15 residues. The CDR3 sequence: CASSRGASGANVLTF. The CDR3 nucleotides read TGTGCCAGCTCCCGAGGGGCCTCTGGGGCCAACGTCCTGACTTTC.

J is TRBJ1-1 and V is TRBV7-9; D ambiguous. This CDR3 is 12 amino acids long. The V and J ends lost 2 bases and 5 bases respectively, with 6 bases between them. Germline V gene data show CDR1 as SEHNR and CDR2 as FQNEAQ (reference sequence). In DNA, the CDR3 is TGTGCCAGCAGCTTAATACGTACTGAAGCTTTCTTT. It specifies CASSLIRTEAFF.

This clone was detected many times. The chain joins TRBV27 to TRBJ2-1, with 8 bases matching TRBD1. This CDR3 is built from 12 residues. J lost 14 bases, V lost 6 bases, and 9 bases had no gene match. Germline V gene data show CDR1 as MNHEY and CDR2 as SMNVEV (reference sequence). The CDR3 region is CASRYGQGSKFF. CDR3 sequence (DNA): TGTGCCAGCAGATACGGACAGGGAAGTAAGTTCTTC.

This chain joins TRBV29-1 and TRBJ2-1, with TRBD2 matching over 7 bases. CDR1 is SQVTM, CDR2 ANQGSEA, per germline. V shed 3 bases, J shed 8 bases, and the junction held 10 bases outside the gene matches. This CDR3 spans 14 amino acids. DNA for the CDR3: TGCAGCGTTGAGGGGGGAGGGCCATTCGATGAGCAGTTCTTC. Its translation: CSVEGGGPFDEQFF.

The sample holds a few counts of this clone. V is TRBV30 and J is TRBJ2-3; D possibly corresponds to TRBD2 (7 bases). CDR1 and CDR2 (germline): GTSNPN, SVGIG (reference sequence). The CDR3 spans 15 residues. Trimming pared 0 bases from V and 4 bases from J, leaving 14 bases between. The chain's CDR3 is CAWSVGSGTSDTQYF. CDR3 nucleotides: TGTGCCTGGAGTGTTGGCAGCGGGACATCAGATACGCAGTATTTT.

This clone was seen a handful of times. The chain carries TRBV13 and TRBJ2-7; possible D gene TRBD2, 5 bases. This CDR3 region has 13 residues. Trimming removed 7 bases at V and 5 bases at J, with 15 bases between. Per germline, CDR1 PRHDT and CDR2 FYEKMQ (reference sequence). The CDR3 here is CASNFGGLHEQYF. The CDR3 nucleotides are TGTGCCAGCAACTTCGGAGGATTGCACGAGCAGTACTTC.

J is TRBJ2-7 and V is TRBV7-9, with D possibly TRBD1 on 5 matching bases. CDR1 and CDR2 (germline): SEHNR, FQNEAQ (reference sequence). Trimming took off 5 bases at V and 3 bases at J, with 8 bases between the two ends. There are 12 residues in the CDR3. CDR3 nucleotides: TGTGCCAGCAGCCTAGGGGACTACGAGCAGTACTTC. As protein: CASSLGDYEQYF. The full variable domain, rest sourced from reference TRBV7-9 and TRBJ2-7, is DTGVSQNPRHKITKRGQNVTFRCDPISEHNRLYWYRQTLGQGPEFLTYFQNEAQLEKSRLLSDRFSAERPKGSFSTLEIQRTEQGDSAMYLCASSLGDYEQYFGPGTRLTVT.

The chain recombines TRBV4-1 with TRBJ2-3; no clear D gene. Between the trimmed V and J ends, which lost 1 base and 1 base, there was a span of 9 bases. This CDR3 has 15 residues. CDR1 MGHRA and CDR2 YSYEKL come from the germline V gene. CDR3 coding DNA: TGCGCCAGCAGCCAAGCCCCGGGTGGCACAGATACGCAGTATTTT. As protein: CASSQAPGGTDTQYF.

This clone has just a few counts. Other DNA sequences in this specimen translate into the identical CDR3. V usage is TRBV29-1 and J usage is TRBJ1-2; D is unresolved. V lost 8 bases and J lost 7, with 20 bases in between. The CDR3 is 13 amino acids. Germline CDR1 is SQVTM and CDR2 is ANQGSEA. CDR3 coding DNA: TGCAGCTTTAAAGAGAACAGTTTCGGTGGCTACACCTTC. Its protein product is CSFKENSFGGYTF.